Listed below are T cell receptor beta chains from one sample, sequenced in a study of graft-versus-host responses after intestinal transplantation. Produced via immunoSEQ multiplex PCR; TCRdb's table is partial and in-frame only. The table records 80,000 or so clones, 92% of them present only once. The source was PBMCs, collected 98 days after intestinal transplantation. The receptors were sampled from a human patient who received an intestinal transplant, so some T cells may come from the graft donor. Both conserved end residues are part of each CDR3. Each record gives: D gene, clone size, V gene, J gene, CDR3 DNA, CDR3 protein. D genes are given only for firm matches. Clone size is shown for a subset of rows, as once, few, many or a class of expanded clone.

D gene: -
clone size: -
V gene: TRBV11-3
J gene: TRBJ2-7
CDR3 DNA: TGTGCCAGCAGCCCTGGTGTGGGGGCCTACGAGCAGTACTTC
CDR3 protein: CASSPGVGAYEQYF

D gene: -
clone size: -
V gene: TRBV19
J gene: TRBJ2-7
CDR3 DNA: TGTGCCAGTAGTGGGGCCGGCAGCTCCTACGAGCAGTACTTC
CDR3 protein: CASSGAGSSYEQYF

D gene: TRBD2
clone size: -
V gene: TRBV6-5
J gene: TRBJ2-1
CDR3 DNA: TGTGCCAGCAGTGCCAGCGGGGTCTACAATGAGCAGTTCTTC
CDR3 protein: CASSASGVYNEQFF

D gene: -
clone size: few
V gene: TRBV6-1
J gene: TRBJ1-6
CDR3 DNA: TGTGCCAGCAGTGAAGCGCAGTACAGAAATTCACCCCTCCACTTT
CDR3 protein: CASSEAQYRNSPLHF

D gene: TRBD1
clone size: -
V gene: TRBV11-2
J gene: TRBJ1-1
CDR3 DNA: TGTGCCAGCAGCTTAGGTACAGGGGTGAACACTGAAGCTTTCTTT
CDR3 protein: CASSLGTGVNTEAFF

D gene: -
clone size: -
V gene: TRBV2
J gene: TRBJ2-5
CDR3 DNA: TGTGCCAGCCAGGCACAAGCGACTAGGGAGACCCAGTACTTC
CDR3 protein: CASQAQATRETQYF

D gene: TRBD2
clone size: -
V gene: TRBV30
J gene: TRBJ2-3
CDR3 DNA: TGTGCCTGGAGCGCTCGTCTCACTAGCGGGAGCGCAGATACGCAGTATTTT
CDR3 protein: CAWSARLTSGSADTQYF

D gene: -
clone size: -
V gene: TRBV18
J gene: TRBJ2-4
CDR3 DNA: TGTGCCAGCTCACCAGCAGGGGTGGGAAACATCCAGTACTTC
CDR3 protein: CASSPAGVGNIQYF

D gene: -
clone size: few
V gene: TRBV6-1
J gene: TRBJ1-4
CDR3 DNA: TGTGCCAGTGGTAGTAATGAAAAACTGTTTTTT
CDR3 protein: CASGSNEKLFF

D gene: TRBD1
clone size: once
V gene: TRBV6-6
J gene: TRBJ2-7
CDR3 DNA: TGTGCCAGCAGCGGTCCGGGACAGCAATCTTACGAGCAGTACTTC
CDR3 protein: CASSGPGQQSYEQYF

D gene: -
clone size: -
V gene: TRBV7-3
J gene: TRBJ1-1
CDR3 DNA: TGTGCCAGCACCCCGGGACAGAACACTGAAGCTTTCTTT
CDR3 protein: CASTPGQNTEAFF

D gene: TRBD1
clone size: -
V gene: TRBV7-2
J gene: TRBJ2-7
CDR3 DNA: TGTGCCAGCAGCTCCCGGACAGGGGACACCTTTTACGAGCAGTACTTC
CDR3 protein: CASSSRTGDTFYEQYF

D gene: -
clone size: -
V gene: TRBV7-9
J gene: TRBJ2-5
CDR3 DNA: TGTGCCAGCAGCTTATCAGGGGTAGAGACCCAGTACTTC
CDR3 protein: CASSLSGVETQYF

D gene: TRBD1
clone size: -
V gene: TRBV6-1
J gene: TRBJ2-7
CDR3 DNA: TGTGCCAGCAGTTCGACAGGGTTAGGAGAGCAGTACTTC
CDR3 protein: CASSSTGLGEQYF

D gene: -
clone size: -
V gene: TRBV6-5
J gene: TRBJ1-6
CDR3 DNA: TGTGCCAGCAGCACAGACAGGTCAGCTAATTCACCCCTCCACTTT
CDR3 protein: CASSTDRSANSPLHF

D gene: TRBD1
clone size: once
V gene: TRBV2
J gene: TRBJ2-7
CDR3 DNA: TGTGCCAGCAGTGGAGGGGAACAGGGGGAGTCCTACGAGCAGTACTTC
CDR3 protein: CASSGGEQGESYEQYF

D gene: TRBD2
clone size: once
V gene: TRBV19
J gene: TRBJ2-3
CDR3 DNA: TGTGCCAGTAGCTACACTAGCGGGGGGGCGGCAGATACGCAGTATTTT
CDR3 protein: CASSYTSGGAADTQYF

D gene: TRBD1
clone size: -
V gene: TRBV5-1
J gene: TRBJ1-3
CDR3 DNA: TGCGCCAGCAGCTTGTATCGACAGGGGGCTGGAAACACCATATATTTT
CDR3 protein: CASSLYRQGAGNTIYF

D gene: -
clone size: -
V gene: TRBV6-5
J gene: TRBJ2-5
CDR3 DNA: TGTGCCAGCAGTTACTCGACAGAAGAGACCCAGTACTTC
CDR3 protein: CASSYSTEETQYF

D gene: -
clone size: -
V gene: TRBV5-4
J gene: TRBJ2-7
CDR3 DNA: TGTGCCAGCAGCTTGGGCCCCGATAGCTCCTACGAGCAGTACTTC
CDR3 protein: CASSLGPDSSYEQYF

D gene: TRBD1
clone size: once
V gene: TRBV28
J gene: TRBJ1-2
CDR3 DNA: TGTGCCAGCAGTTCGGGACAGAACTATGGCTACACCTTC
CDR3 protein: CASSSGQNYGYTF

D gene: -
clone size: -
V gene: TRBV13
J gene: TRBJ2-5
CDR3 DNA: TGTGCCAGCAGCTGGGGCCACGGCGAGGAGACCCAGTACTTC
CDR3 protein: CASSWGHGEETQYF

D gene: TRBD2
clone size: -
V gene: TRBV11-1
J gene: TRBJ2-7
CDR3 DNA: TGTGCCAGCAGCTTACCCGGCGGGGGGCTATCCTACGAGCAGTACTTC
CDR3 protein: CASSLPGGGLSYEQYF

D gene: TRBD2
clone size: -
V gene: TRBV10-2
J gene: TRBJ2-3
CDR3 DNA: TGCGCCAGCAGTGAACTGAGCGGGGGGCAAGATACGCAGTATTTT
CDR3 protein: CASSELSGGQDTQYF

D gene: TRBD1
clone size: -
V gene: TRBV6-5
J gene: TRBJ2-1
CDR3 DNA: TGTGCCAGCAGTTGGGGACAGGGGTACAATGAGCAGTTCTTC
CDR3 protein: CASSWGQGYNEQFF

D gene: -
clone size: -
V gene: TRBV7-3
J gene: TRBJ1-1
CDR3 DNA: TGTGCCAGCAGCTTAGGCCACGGGAACACTGAAGCTTTCTTT
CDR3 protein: CASSLGHGNTEAFF

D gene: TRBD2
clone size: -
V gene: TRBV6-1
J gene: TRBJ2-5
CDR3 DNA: TGTGCCAGCAGGTCCCTGGCGGGGGGACAAGAGACCCAGTACTTC
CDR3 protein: CASRSLAGGQETQYF

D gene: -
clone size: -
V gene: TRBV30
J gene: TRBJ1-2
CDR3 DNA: TGTGCCTGGAGTCAGGGTAACTATGGCTACACCTTC
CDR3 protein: CAWSQGNYGYTF

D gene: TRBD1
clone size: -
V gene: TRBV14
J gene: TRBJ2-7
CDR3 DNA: TGTGCCAGCAGCAAACAGGGGTACGAGCAGTACTTC
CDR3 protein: CASSKQGYEQYF

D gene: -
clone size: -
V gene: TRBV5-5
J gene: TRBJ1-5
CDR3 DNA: TGTGCCAGCAGCTTCTGGGCAGGATATCAGCCCCAGCATTTT
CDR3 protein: CASSFWAGYQPQHF

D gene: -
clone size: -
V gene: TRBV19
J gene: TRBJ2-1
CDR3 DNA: TGTGCCAGTAGTAATCAGGGTCCCTACAATGAGCAGTTCTTC
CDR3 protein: CASSNQGPYNEQFF

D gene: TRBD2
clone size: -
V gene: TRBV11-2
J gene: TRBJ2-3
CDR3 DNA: TGTGCCAGCAGCTCCGCCTCACTAGCGGGAGATACGCAGTATTTT
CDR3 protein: CASSSASLAGDTQYF

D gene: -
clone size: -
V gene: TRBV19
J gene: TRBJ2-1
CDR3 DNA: TGTGCCAGTAGTATAACAAGGGCCGTTGGCTACAATGAGCAGTTCTTC
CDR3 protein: CASSITRAVGYNEQFF

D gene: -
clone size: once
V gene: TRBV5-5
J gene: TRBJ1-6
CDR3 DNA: TGTGCCAGCAGCCCGACAGTGTTGTTCCCCTTAAGCTCCTATAATTCACCCCTCCACTTT
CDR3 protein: CASSPTVLFPLSSYNSPLHF

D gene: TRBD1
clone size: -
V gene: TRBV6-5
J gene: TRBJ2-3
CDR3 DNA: TGTGCCAGCAGTTACTCCCGACAGGGATCAGATACGCAGTATTTT
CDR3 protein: CASSYSRQGSDTQYF

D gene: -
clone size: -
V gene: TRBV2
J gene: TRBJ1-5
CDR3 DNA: TGTGCCAGCAGTGGGGAGATTAATCAGCCCCAGCATTTT
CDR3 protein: CASSGEINQPQHF

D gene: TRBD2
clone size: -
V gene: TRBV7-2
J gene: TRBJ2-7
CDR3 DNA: TGTGCCAGCAGACGACTAGCGGGGGGTAACGAGCAGTACTTC
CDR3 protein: CASRRLAGGNEQYF

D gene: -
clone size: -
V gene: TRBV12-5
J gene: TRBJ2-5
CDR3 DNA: TGTGCTAGTGGTTTCTCACAAGAGACCCAGTACTTC
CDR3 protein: CASGFSQETQYF

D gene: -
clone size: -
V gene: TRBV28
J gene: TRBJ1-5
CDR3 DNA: TGTGCCAGCAGTTTTCTGACAGGCAATCAGCCCCAGCATTTT
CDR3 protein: CASSFLTGNQPQHF

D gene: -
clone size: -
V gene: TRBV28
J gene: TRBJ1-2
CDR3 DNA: TGTGCCAGCACCCCTATCGAGGGACCCATCTATGGCTACACCTTC
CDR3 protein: CASTPIEGPIYGYTF

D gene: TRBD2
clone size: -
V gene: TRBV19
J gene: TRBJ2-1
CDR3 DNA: TGTGCCACAGGACTAGCGGGTAAAGTCTCCTACAATGAGCAGTTCTTC
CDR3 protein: CATGLAGKVSYNEQFF

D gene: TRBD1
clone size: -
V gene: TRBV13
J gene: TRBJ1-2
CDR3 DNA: TGTGCCAGCAGCTGGGACAGGGCGGACTATGGCTACACCTTC
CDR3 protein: CASSWDRADYGYTF

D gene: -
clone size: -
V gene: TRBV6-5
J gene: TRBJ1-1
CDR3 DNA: TGTGCCAGCAGGGGAGTCGAGGTACCTAACACTGAAGCTTTCTTT
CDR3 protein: CASRGVEVPNTEAFF

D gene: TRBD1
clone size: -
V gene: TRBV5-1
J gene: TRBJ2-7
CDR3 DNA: TGCGCCAGCAGCCGGGACAGTTTAACTTACGAGCAGTACTTC
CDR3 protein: CASSRDSLTYEQYF

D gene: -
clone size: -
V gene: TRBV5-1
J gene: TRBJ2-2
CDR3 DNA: TGCGCCAGCAGCTTAGGGGAGTCGAACACCGGGGAGCTGTTTTTT
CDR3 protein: CASSLGESNTGELFF

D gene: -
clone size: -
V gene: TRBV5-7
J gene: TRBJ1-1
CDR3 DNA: TGTGCCAGCAGCTGCAGGGAAATGAACACTGAAGCTTTCTTT
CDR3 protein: CASSCREMNTEAFF

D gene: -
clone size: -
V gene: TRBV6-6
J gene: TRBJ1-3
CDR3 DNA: TGTGCCAGCAGTTACTCTGGGGCGGTTGGAAACACCATATATTTT
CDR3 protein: CASSYSGAVGNTIYF

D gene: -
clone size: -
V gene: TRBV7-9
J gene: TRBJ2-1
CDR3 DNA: TGTGCCAGCAGCTTAATCCTGGGGGACAATGAGCAGTTCTTC
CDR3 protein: CASSLILGDNEQFF

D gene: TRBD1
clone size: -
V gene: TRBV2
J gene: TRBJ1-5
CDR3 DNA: TGTGCCAGCACGCCCGACAGGGGCCGCAATCAGCCCCAGCATTTT
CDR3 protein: CASTPDRGRNQPQHF

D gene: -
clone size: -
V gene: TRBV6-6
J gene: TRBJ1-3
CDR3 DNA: TGTGCCAGCACTATCGCCCTAGGAAACACCATATATTTT
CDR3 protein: CASTIALGNTIYF

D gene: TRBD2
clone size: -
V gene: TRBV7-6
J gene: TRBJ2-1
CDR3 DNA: TGTGCCAGCAGCCCTCGTCCGGGACTAGCGGGGGCGAATGAGCAGTTCTTC
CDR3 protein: CASSPRPGLAGANEQFF

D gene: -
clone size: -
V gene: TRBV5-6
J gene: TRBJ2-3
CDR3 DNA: TGTGCCAGCAGCCCGTGGCTAGCAGGGGATACGCAGTATTTT
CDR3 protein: CASSPWLAGDTQYF

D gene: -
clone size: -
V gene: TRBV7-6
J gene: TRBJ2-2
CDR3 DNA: TGTGCCAGCAGCCTCAGGGTAACGGTTATCGACGGGGAGCTGTTTTTT
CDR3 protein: CASSLRVTVIDGELFF

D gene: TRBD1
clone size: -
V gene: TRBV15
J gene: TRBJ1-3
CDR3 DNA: TGTGCCACCAGCAGGTACAGGGGGGACTCTGGAAACACCATATATTTT
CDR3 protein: CATSRYRGDSGNTIYF

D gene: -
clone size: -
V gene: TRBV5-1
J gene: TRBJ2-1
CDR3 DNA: TGCGCCAGCAGCTTCGCGGGGCGGGACAATGAGCAGTTCTTC
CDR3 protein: CASSFAGRDNEQFF

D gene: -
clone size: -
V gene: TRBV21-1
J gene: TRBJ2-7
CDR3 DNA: TGTGCCACAGAAACCCCCACAGGGGTCGAGCAGTACTTC
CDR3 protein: CATETPTGVEQYF